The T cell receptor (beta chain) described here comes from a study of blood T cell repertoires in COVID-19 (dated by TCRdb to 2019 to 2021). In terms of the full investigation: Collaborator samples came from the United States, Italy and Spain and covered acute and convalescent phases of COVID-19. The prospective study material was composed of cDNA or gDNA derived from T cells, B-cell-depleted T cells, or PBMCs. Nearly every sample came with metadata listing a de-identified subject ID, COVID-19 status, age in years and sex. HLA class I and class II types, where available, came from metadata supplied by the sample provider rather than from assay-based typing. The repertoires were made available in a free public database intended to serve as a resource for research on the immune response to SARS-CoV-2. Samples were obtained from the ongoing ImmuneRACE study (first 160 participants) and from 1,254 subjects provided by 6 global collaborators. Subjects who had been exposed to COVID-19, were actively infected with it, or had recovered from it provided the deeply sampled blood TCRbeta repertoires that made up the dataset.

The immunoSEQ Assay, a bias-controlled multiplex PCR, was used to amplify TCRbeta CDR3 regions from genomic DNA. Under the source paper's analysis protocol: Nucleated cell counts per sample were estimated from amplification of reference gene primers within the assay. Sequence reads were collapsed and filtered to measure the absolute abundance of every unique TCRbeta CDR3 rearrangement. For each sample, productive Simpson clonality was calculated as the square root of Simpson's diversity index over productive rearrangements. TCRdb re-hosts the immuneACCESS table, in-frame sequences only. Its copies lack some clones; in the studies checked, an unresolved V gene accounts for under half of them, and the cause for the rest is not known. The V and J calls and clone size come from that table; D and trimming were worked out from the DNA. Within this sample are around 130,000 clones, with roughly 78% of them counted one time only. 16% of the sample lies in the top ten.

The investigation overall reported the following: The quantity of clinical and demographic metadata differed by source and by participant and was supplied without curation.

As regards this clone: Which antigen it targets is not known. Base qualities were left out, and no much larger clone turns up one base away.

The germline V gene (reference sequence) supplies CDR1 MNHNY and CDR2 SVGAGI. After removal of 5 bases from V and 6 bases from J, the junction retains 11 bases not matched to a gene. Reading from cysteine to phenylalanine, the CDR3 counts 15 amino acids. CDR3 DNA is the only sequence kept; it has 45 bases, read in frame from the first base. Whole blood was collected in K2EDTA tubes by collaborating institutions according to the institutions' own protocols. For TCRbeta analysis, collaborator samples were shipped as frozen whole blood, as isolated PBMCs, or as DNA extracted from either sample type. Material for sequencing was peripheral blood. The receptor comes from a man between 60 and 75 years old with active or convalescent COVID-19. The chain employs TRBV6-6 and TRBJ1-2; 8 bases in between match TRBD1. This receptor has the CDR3 CASSPPAGTGDGYTF. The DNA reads TGTGCCAGCAGTCCTCCTGCAGGGACAGGTGATGGCTACACCTTC.